What follows are 14 T cell receptor beta chains derived from one specimen sequenced in a study of blood T cell repertoires in COVID-19. Data came from immunoSEQ multiplex PCR; TCRdb stores just in-frame clones and leaves some out. The table lists 200,000 to 250,000 clones, around four fifths of them singletons. The material sequenced was peripheral blood. The receptors stem from a woman at least 80 years old with COVID-19, enrolled during active disease.

The J gene is TRBJ2-5, the V gene TRBV9, with 7 bases lining up with TRBD2. This CDR3 region has 15 residues. V shed 2 bases, J shed 5 bases, and the junction held 9 bases outside the gene matches. The V gene's germline CDR1 is SGDLS and CDR2 YYNGEE. The CDR3 loop is CASSVLGGTSETQYF. CDR3 coding DNA: TGTGCCAGCAGCGTCCTCGGGGGGACCTCCGAGACCCAGTACTTC.

The chain employs TRBV6-2 or TRBV6-3 and TRBJ1-2; D unclear. The CDR3 contains 13 residues. V was pared by 2 bases and J by 6 bases, with 10 bases between. Germline-derived CDR1 and CDR2 are MNHEY and SVGEGT. The CDR3 DNA sequence: TGTGCCAGCAGTTACGGCCGTTCAGATGGCTACACCTTC. Its protein is CASSYGRSDGYTF.

CDR3 DNA sequence: TGTGCCAGCAGCTATGGACAAAGCTCCTACAATGAGCAGTTCTTC. It translates to CASSYGQSSYNEQFF. The chain links TRBV9 to TRBJ2-1, with D possibly being TRBD1 (5 bases). Trimming pared 4 bases from V and 0 bases from J, leaving 11 bases between. Germline CDR1 SGDLS, CDR2 YYNGEE. The CDR3 consists of 15 residues. The full variable domain, completed using reference TRBV9 and TRBJ2-1, is DSGVTQTPKHLITATGQRVTLRCSPRSGDLSVYWYQQSLDQGLQFLIQYYNGEERAKGNILERFSAQQFPDLHSELNLSSLELGDSALYFCASSYGQSSYNEQFFGPGTRLTVL.

This chain connects TRBV5-1 to TRBJ1-2, with 9 bases lining up with TRBD1. The CDR3 runs 14 residues. CDR1 is SGHRS, CDR2 YFSETQ, per germline. Germline trimming cut 4 bases from V and 8 bases from J; bases unmatched to any gene: 9. CDR3: CASSLTGTGTGYTF. The CDR3 region has the DNA TGCGCCAGCAGCCTTACCGGGACAGGGACAGGCTACACCTTC.

V gene TRBV6-5 combines with J gene TRBJ1-1, with 7 bases aligning to TRBD1. Germline values: CDR1 MNHEY, CDR2 SVGAGI. The trim removed 6 bases at V and 3 bases at J, leaving 4 bases unmatched. The CDR3 contains 13 residues. Here the CDR3 reads CASRGQQHTEAFF. CDR3 nucleotides: TGTGCCAGCAGGGGACAGCAACACACTGAAGCTTTCTTT.

This rearrangement joins TRBV15 to TRBJ2-7; weak D call: TRBD2 (5 bases). CDR1 is LNHNV and CDR2 is YYDKDF in the germline V gene (reference sequence). CDR3 size: 13 residues. V lost 4 bases and J 7 bases, leaving 14 bases between the germline ends. The CDR3 loop reads CATSTLLESEQYF. CDR3 nucleotides: TGTGCCACCAGCACCCTACTAGAGAGTGAGCAGTACTTC.

The chain recombines TRBV20-1 with TRBJ1-6, with a possible D match to TRBD1 (6 bases). CDR3 length: 13 amino acids. Germline loops: CDR1 DFQATT, CDR2 SNEGSKA (reference sequence). Deletions cut 3 bases from V and 7 bases from J, with 10 bases between. The CDR3 sequence: CSASQGKNSPLHF. As DNA, the CDR3 is TGCAGTGCTAGTCAGGGGAAGAATTCACCCCTCCACTTT.

This clone was observed a few times. The gene calls are TRBV5-4 and TRBJ1-1; TRBD1 might be the D (5 bases). CDR3 length: 15 residues. CDR1 is SGHNT, CDR2 YYREEE, per germline (reference sequence). Trimming removed 0 bases from V and 1 base from J, with 10 bases in between. Here the CDR3 DNA reads TGTGCCAGCAGCTTGGCGGGGGGACCGAACACTGAAGCTTTCTTT. This sequence encodes CASSLAGGPNTEAFF.

The rearrangement links TRBV19 to TRBJ1-1; D is unclear. Trimming took 3 bases from V and 1 from J, leaving 9 bases between them. Germline V gene lookup returns CDR1 LNHDA and CDR2 SQIVND (reference sequence). The CDR3 has 14 amino acids. This CDR3 is CASSIEGGNTEAFF. The CDR3 coding sequence is TGTGCCAGTAGTATCGAGGGCGGGAACACTGAAGCTTTCTTT.

This sequence joins TRBV5-1 and TRBJ1-4; tentative D call: TRBD1 (5 bases). Trimming shortened V by 1 base and J by 0 bases, and 10 bases separated the two germline ends. The CDR3 is 16 amino acids. Germline lookup yields CDR1 SGHRS and CDR2 YFSETQ. The CDR3 DNA follows: TGCGCCAGCAGCTTGACGGGGGGTGCAACTAATGAAAAACTGTTTTTT. Translated, it gives CASSLTGGATNEKLFF.

The J gene is TRBJ1-2, the V gene TRBV28; weak D call: TRBD1 (6 bases). CDR1 is MDHEN and CDR2 is SYDVKM in the germline V gene. V was shortened by 4 bases and J by 5 bases, with 17 bases between the two germline ends. The CDR3 totals 15 residues. The CDR3 DNA reads as TGTGCCAGCAGTTCGGGCCCTGGACAGAATTATGGCTACACCTTC. This translates into CASSSGPGQNYGYTF.

The rearrangement links TRBV6-6 to TRBJ1-1; D unclear. Per germline, CDR1 MNHNY and CDR2 SVGAGI (reference sequence). V was pared by 6 bases and J by 10 bases, with 21 bases between. The CDR3 length is 14 residues. CDR3 loop: CASRPSGLSGRAFF. CDR3 in DNA: TGTGCCAGCAGACCCTCAGGCCTTTCAGGCCGAGCTTTCTTT.

The V call is TRBV7-6, the J call TRBJ2-1, with 7 bases matching TRBD1. Germline V gene sequence: CDR1 SGHVS, CDR2 FNYEAQ. Trimming cost V 4 bases and J 5 bases; bases outside gene matches: 5. The CDR3 has 14 residues. The CDR3 nucleotides read TGTGCCAGCAGCTCCGACAGGGCGCACAATGAGCAGTTCTTC. Its protein is CASSSDRAHNEQFF.

This clone has only one observation. The V gene is TRBV27, the J gene TRBJ2-7; a weak D match, TRBD1 (6 bases). The CDR3 has 14 residues. V was shortened by 6 bases and J by 3 bases, with 15 bases between the two germline ends. Germline CDR1 is MNHEY and CDR2 is SMNVEV (reference sequence). CDR3 nucleotides: TGTGCCAGCAGCCAAAGGTTAGGGGGCTACGAGCAGTACTTC. Translating gives CASSQRLGGYEQYF.